These 22 T cell receptor beta chains originate from one sample sequenced in a study of CXCR3-negative and CXCR3-positive naive CD8 T cells. Study-wide results and caveats: Naive cells that were CXCR3-positive had more hydrophobic TRB CDR3s (compared with CXCR3-negative naive cells).

UMI-labeled 5' RACE yielded the TRB cDNA libraries. TCRdb re-called the 5' RACE reads and gives one entry per CDR3 protein, without DNA. The sample has under 150,000 distinct CDR3 sequences, and its top ten clones hold around 0.37%. Their recognized antigens are unknown. Sequencing was performed on naive CXCR3+ CD8+ T cells from blood. Subset indicated: CD45RO-CCR7+CD27+CD95- naive CD8+ T cells expressing CXCR3 (TNR3+). Source of these receptors: a human donor in good health. Some clones in this sample may be carry-over from other donors' samples.

V is TRBV12-3 or TRBV12-4 and J is TRBJ2-7; the TRBD2 assignment by TCRdb is unverifiable without DNA. The CDR3 runs to 14 residues. CDR3 in amino acids: CASSYRDYPYEQYF.

This chain connects TRBV5-1 to TRBJ1-2; no DNA is available, so the TRBD1 call from TCRdb remains unchecked. Germline loops: CDR1 SGHRS, CDR2 YFSETQ. The CDR3 runs 15 residues. This chain's CDR3 is CASTTEPGEGYGYTF. The full variable domain, completed using reference TRBV5-1 and TRBJ1-2, is KAGVTQTPRYLIKTRGQQVTLSCSPISGHRSVSWYQQTPGQGLQFLFEYFSETQRNKGNFPGRFSGRQFSNSRSEMNVSTLELGDSALYLCASTTEPGEGYGYTFGSGTRLTVV.

J is TRBJ2-5 and V is TRBV28; TCRdb calls TRBD1, which cannot be checked without DNA. From germline, CDR1 is MDHEN and CDR2 SYDVKM. The CDR3 is 14 residues long. The CDR3 reads CASSLIRAQETQYF.

The CDR3 region is CASSLQGPSYNEQFF. J is TRBJ2-1 and V is TRBV7-3; with no DNA, the TCRdb D assignment of TRBD1 cannot be verified. Germline V gene data show CDR1 as SGHTA and CDR2 as FQGTGA. The CDR3 is 15 amino acids.

V usage is TRBV7-8 and J usage is TRBJ2-2; TCRdb returns TRBD1, unconfirmable since there is no DNA. This CDR3 contains 15 residues. Per germline, CDR1 SGHVS and CDR2 FQNEAQ. The CDR3 here is CASSPINRVTGGLFF.

The chain couples TRBV7-8 to TRBJ2-5; with no DNA, the TCRdb D assignment of TRBD2 cannot be verified. Germline CDR1 reads SGHVS; CDR2 reads FQNEAQ. This CDR3 spans 18 amino acids. Here the CDR3 reads CASSLAGLAGTGRETQYF.

The chain couples TRBV28 to TRBJ2-7; TCRdb proposes TRBD2, but this gene call is untestable without DNA. The CDR3 totals 17 residues. Germline V CDR1 and CDR2: MDHEN, SYDVKM. This CDR3 reads CASSENSGRAGLREQYF.

CDR3 sequence: CASSLPTSGTGELFF. This rearrangement joins TRBV7-9 to TRBJ2-2; TCRdb reports TRBD1, a call that lacks DNA to check it against. The CDR3 loop spans 15 amino acids. Looked up from germline, CDR1 is SEHNR and CDR2 is FQNEAQ (reference sequence).

The rearrangement links TRBV20-1 to TRBJ1-1; checking the TCRdb D call of TRBD1 is not possible without DNA. Germline CDR1 DFQATT, CDR2 SNEGSKA (reference sequence). The CDR3 spans 12 residues. This chain's CDR3 is CSAAQGDTEAFF.

The chain recombines TRBV9 with TRBJ1-2; TCRdb reports TRBD1, a call that lacks DNA to check it against. CDR3 length: 15 amino acids. Germline V lookup: CDR1 SGDLS, CDR2 YYNGEE. CDR3 amino acids: CASSVQGAWAYGYTF.

The CDR3 sequence: CASSFHIFYEQYF. This chain links TRBV28 with TRBJ2-7. CDR3 length equals 13 residues. Per the germline V gene, CDR1 is MDHEN and CDR2 is SYDVKM. Based on the CDR3 plus reference TRBV28 and TRBJ2-7, the full variable domain is DVKVTQSSRYLVKRTGEKVFLECVQDMDHENMFWYRQDPGLGLRLIYFSYDVKMKEKGDIPEGYSVSREKKERFSLILESASTNQTSMYLCASSFHIFYEQYFGPGTRLTVT.

This chain connects TRBV20-1 to TRBJ2-5; TCRdb indicates TRBD1, and absent DNA this call remains unverified. CDR3 length: 17 residues. The germline gives CDR1 DFQATT, CDR2 SNEGSKA (reference sequence). The CDR3 loop is CSASPRPSSALRETQYF.

This chain joins TRBV2 and TRBJ1-1; the TCRdb D gene call, TRBD1, has no DNA to confirm it. The length of the CDR3 is 15 residues. Per the germline V gene, CDR1 is SNHLY and CDR2 is FYNNEI. The CDR3 here is CASSAPQSTNTEAFF.

The chain carries TRBV5-1 and TRBJ2-7. The CDR3 consists of 13 residues. Germline CDR1 reads SGHRS; CDR2 reads YFSETQ. This CDR3 reads CASSQEHLYQQYF.

The rearrangement links TRBV4-1 to TRBJ1-5; TCRdb selects TRBD1, and the lack of DNA leaves this call unchecked. CDR1 and CDR2 (germline): MGHRA, YSYEKL. This CDR3 contains 18 residues. The CDR3 spells CASSQGPGQPVIGQPQHF.

The rearrangement joins TRBV28 to TRBJ2-1; TCRdb names TRBD2, which stays unverified in the absence of DNA. The CDR3 has 16 residues. Germline values: CDR1 MDHEN, CDR2 SYDVKM. CDR3 protein: CASSLWGLAGENEQFF. The full variable domain, its missing parts supplied by reference TRBV28 and TRBJ2-1, is DVKVTQSSRYLVKRTGEKVFLECVQDMDHENMFWYRQDPGLGLRLIYFSYDVKMKEKGDIPEGYSVSREKKERFSLILESASTNQTSMYLCASSLWGLAGENEQFFGPGTRLTVL.

The V call is TRBV7-9, the J call TRBJ2-5. Germline CDR1 SEHNR, CDR2 FQNEAQ (reference sequence). The CDR3 consists of 15 residues. CDR3 region: CANSKLTVDQETQYF.

The gene calls are TRBV29-1 and TRBJ2-7; TCRdb selects TRBD1, and the lack of DNA leaves this call unchecked. The CDR3 extends over 15 amino acids. Germline CDR1 and CDR2: SQVTM and ANQGSEA. The CDR3 sequence: CSVIRGDGRSYEQYF.

The chain links TRBV10-3 to TRBJ2-3; the D call from TCRdb, TRBD2, cannot be confirmed without DNA. Per germline, CDR1 ENHRY and CDR2 SYGVKD. There are 18 residues in the CDR3. The CDR3 spells CAISESWTSGDNTDTQYF.

The chain couples TRBV5-1 to TRBJ2-3. Germline loops: CDR1 SGHRS, CDR2 YFSETQ. CDR3 length: 16 amino acids. The CDR3 loop reads CASSLAVATPTDTQYF.

The chain recombines TRBV12-3 or TRBV12-4 with TRBJ2-1; TCRdb reports TRBD2, a call that lacks DNA to check it against. CDR3 length: 17 amino acids. This CDR3 reads CASSSAGGRRTYNEQFF.

CDR3 residues: CSVPGTRDSSDTQYF. J is TRBJ2-3 and V is TRBV29-1; absent DNA, TCRdb's TRBD2 call cannot be checked. This CDR3 has 15 residues. In germline, CDR1 is SQVTM, CDR2 ANQGSEA.